The rows below give T cell receptor beta chains drawn from one sample of a study of identical twins. TCRdb used MiXCR to reprocess the 5' RACE reads, holding one entry per CDR3 protein. The sample records 450,000 or so distinct CDR3 sequences, 11% to 15% being singletons. Another study also made use of these data, one on yellow fever vaccine responses in identical twins.

Input material: CD4+ T cells sorted from blood. Receptors originate from a woman between 18 and 29 years old in good health. The CDR3 runs from the conserved cysteine through the conserved F or W. The order of the fields is V gene, D gene, clone size, J gene, CDR3 DNA, CDR3 protein. The D gene is left open where the match is weak. A row's size may be missing; if present it is once, few, many or a size class.

v_gene: TRBV20-1
d_gene: TRBD2
abundance: -
j_gene: TRBJ2-1
CDR3nt: TGCAGTGCAGGGACTAGCGGGATCGGTGAGCAGTTCTTC
CDR3aa: CSAGTSGIGEQFF

v_gene: TRBV7-9
d_gene: TRBD2
abundance: -
j_gene: TRBJ2-3
CDR3nt: TGTGCCAGCAGACATTACGTCCAGGGAGGGGATACGCAGTATTTT
CDR3aa: CASRHYVQGGDTQYF

v_gene: TRBV3-1
d_gene: -
abundance: -
j_gene: TRBJ2-7
CDR3nt: TGTGCCAGCAGCCAAGGGACTTTCTCCTACGAGCAGTACTTC
CDR3aa: CASSQGTFSYEQYF

v_gene: TRBV6-2/TRBV6-3
d_gene: TRBD1
abundance: few
j_gene: TRBJ1-1
CDR3nt: TGTGCCAGCAGTTACTTCGGACAGGGGAACACTGAAGCTTTCTTT
CDR3aa: CASSYFGQGNTEAFF

v_gene: TRBV5-6
d_gene: -
abundance: -
j_gene: TRBJ2-1
CDR3nt: TGTGCCAGCAGACGAACCGGGACTCGTAATGAGCAGTTCTTC
CDR3aa: CASRRTGTRNEQFF

v_gene: TRBV27
d_gene: -
abundance: -
j_gene: TRBJ2-7
CDR3nt: TGTACCAGCAGTACCGACAGGAACGCCTACGAGCAGTACTTC
CDR3aa: CTSSTDRNAYEQYF

v_gene: TRBV29-1
d_gene: -
abundance: few
j_gene: TRBJ2-3
CDR3nt: TGCAGCGTCCACCTAAGAGATACGCAGTATTTT
CDR3aa: CSVHLRDTQYF

v_gene: TRBV21-1
d_gene: -
abundance: -
j_gene: TRBJ2-1
CDR3nt: TGTGCCAGCAGCAAAGAACGGGAGGGCGGGAGCTCTCCTAAATCCTACAATGAGCAGTTCTTC
CDR3aa: CASSKEREGGSSPKSYNEQFF

v_gene: TRBV7-9
d_gene: TRBD1
abundance: few
j_gene: TRBJ1-6
CDR3nt: TGTGCCAGCAGTCTGACAGGGATGAGTTCACCCCTCCACTTT
CDR3aa: CASSLTGMSSPLHF

v_gene: TRBV3-1
d_gene: -
abundance: few
j_gene: TRBJ2-5
CDR3nt: TGTGCCAGCAGCCTAAGGGGGGCGAGTGAAGAGACCCAGTACTTC
CDR3aa: CASSLRGASEETQYF

v_gene: TRBV14
d_gene: -
abundance: few
j_gene: TRBJ2-6
CDR3nt: TGTGCCAGCAGCCAAGCTCATCCAGGGTTTGACTCTGGGGCCAACGTCCTGACTTTC
CDR3aa: CASSQAHPGFDSGANVLTF

v_gene: TRBV5-1
d_gene: -
abundance: -
j_gene: TRBJ1-1
CDR3nt: TGCGCCAGCAGCTTGGGAGTCAGGGCCGGGGAAGATGAAGCTTTCTTT
CDR3aa: CASSLGVRAGEDEAFF

v_gene: TRBV20-1
d_gene: -
abundance: few
j_gene: TRBJ1-4
CDR3nt: TGCAGTGCTAGGCAGGACATTGAAAAACTGTTTTTT
CDR3aa: CSARQDIEKLFF

v_gene: TRBV3-1
d_gene: TRBD1
abundance: few
j_gene: TRBJ2-3
CDR3nt: TGTGCCAGCAGCCTGGGACAGGGCCTTAGCACAGATACGCAGTATTTT
CDR3aa: CASSLGQGLSTDTQYF

v_gene: TRBV12-3/TRBV12-4
d_gene: -
abundance: -
j_gene: TRBJ2-6
CDR3nt: TGTGCCAGCAAAACCTTCTCTGGGGCCAACGTCCTGACTTTC
CDR3aa: CASKTFSGANVLTF

v_gene: TRBV12-3/TRBV12-4
d_gene: -
abundance: few
j_gene: TRBJ2-7
CDR3nt: TGTGCCAGCAGTCCGAAAGGCTACGAGCAGTACTTC
CDR3aa: CASSPKGYEQYF